The rows below give T cell receptor beta chains drawn from one sample of a study of blood T cells in healthy people across ages. TCRdb re-derived calls from the 5' RACE reads in MiXCR, one entry per CDR3 protein. The repertoire has over a million distinct CDR3 sequences, around 27% of them found once; the top ten carry approximately 0.79%. A further study also used this sample, focusing on T cells of mothers and their children.

Specimen: blood. The receptors were gathered from a girl aged 2 to 10 in good health. Both conserved end residues are part of each CDR3. Each record gives: CDR3 DNA, CDR3 protein, clone size, V gene, J gene, D gene. D genes are given only for firm matches. Clone sizes are given selectively: once, few, many, or a class where the clone is expanded.

CDR3nt: TGTGCCATCAGTGAGTCGATCCAAGAGACCCAGTACTTC
CDR3aa: CAISESIQETQYF
abundance: .
v_gene: TRBV10-3
j_gene: TRBJ2-5
d_gene: .

CDR3nt: TGCAGTGCTAGGTCGGCGACCCAAGGGGACGGGGAGCTGTTTTTT
CDR3aa: CSARSATQGDGELFF
abundance: .
v_gene: TRBV20-1
j_gene: TRBJ2-2
d_gene: .

CDR3nt: TGTGCCAGCAGCTCCTTAGGACTAGGACCCAGCACAGATACGCAGTATTTT
CDR3aa: CASSSLGLGPSTDTQYF
abundance: few
v_gene: TRBV11-2
j_gene: TRBJ2-3
d_gene: TRBD2

CDR3nt: TGTGCCAGCAGCTTAGACAGGGCCGTTGAAAAACTGTTTTTT
CDR3aa: CASSLDRAVEKLFF
abundance: .
v_gene: TRBV7-2
j_gene: TRBJ1-4
d_gene: .

CDR3nt: TGTGCCAGCAGCTGGGACCGCGAGTCGGAGACCCAGTACTTC
CDR3aa: CASSWDRESETQYF
abundance: few
v_gene: TRBV6-5
j_gene: TRBJ2-5
d_gene: .

CDR3nt: TGTGCCAGCAGCTTAGCGTGGACAGGGGAGACTGAAGCTTTCTTT
CDR3aa: CASSLAWTGETEAFF
abundance: few
v_gene: TRBV7-2
j_gene: TRBJ1-1
d_gene: TRBD1

CDR3nt: TGTGCCAGCAGTGAAATGGGGCTGGACTATGGCTACACCTTC
CDR3aa: CASSEMGLDYGYTF
abundance: few
v_gene: TRBV6-1
j_gene: TRBJ1-2
d_gene: .

CDR3nt: TGTGCCAGCAGCTTAGGCGGAGATTGGGAGACCCAGTACTTC
CDR3aa: CASSLGGDWETQYF
abundance: .
v_gene: TRBV7-2
j_gene: TRBJ2-5
d_gene: .

CDR3nt: TGCTCATTCCCGGGACAGGGGGCCAACGAGCAGTTCTTC
CDR3aa: CSFPGQGANEQFF
abundance: few
v_gene: TRBV20-1
j_gene: TRBJ2-1
d_gene: TRBD1

CDR3nt: TGTGCCAGCAGCCAAGATCTTCTAGCGGGACTTGATACGCAGTATTTT
CDR3aa: CASSQDLLAGLDTQYF
abundance: .
v_gene: TRBV14
j_gene: TRBJ2-3
d_gene: TRBD2

CDR3nt: TGTGCCAGCAGTTACTGGCTGGGGGGACATAACTATGGCTACACCTTC
CDR3aa: CASSYWLGGHNYGYTF
abundance: .
v_gene: TRBV6-5
j_gene: TRBJ1-2
d_gene: .

CDR3nt: TGTGCCAGCAGCTTAAGGGCGGGAGGGGACAATGAGCAGTTCTTC
CDR3aa: CASSLRAGGDNEQFF
abundance: .
v_gene: TRBV7-9
j_gene: TRBJ2-1
d_gene: TRBD2

CDR3nt: TGTGCCAGCAGCTCGAACCCTGATCACCAGCGGGAGGACACAGATACGCAGTATTTT
CDR3aa: CASSSNPDHQREDTDTQYF
abundance: .
v_gene: TRBV7-2
j_gene: TRBJ2-3
d_gene: TRBD2

CDR3nt: TGCAGCGCCCTAGGGGGGATCTCTGGGGCCAACGTCCTGACTTTC
CDR3aa: CSALGGISGANVLTF
abundance: few
v_gene: TRBV29-1
j_gene: TRBJ2-6
d_gene: .

CDR3nt: TGTGCCACCAGCAGAGTCTACTACGAGCAGTACTTC
CDR3aa: CATSRVYYEQYF
abundance: .
v_gene: TRBV15
j_gene: TRBJ2-7
d_gene: .

CDR3nt: TGCGCCAGCTCCGAGCCAGGGGTGGATTTCTACGAGCAGTACTTC
CDR3aa: CASSEPGVDFYEQYF
abundance: .
v_gene: TRBV28
j_gene: TRBJ2-7
d_gene: .

CDR3nt: TGCAGTGCTAGAATCCGGACTAGCGGAAACTACAATGAGCAGTTCTTC
CDR3aa: CSARIRTSGNYNEQFF
abundance: .
v_gene: TRBV20-1
j_gene: TRBJ2-1
d_gene: TRBD2

CDR3nt: TGTGCCACCAGTGACTCCGGTTCCTACGAGCAGTACTTC
CDR3aa: CATSDSGSYEQYF
abundance: few
v_gene: TRBV24-1
j_gene: TRBJ2-7
d_gene: .

CDR3nt: TGTGCCAGCAGCTTGTCGGTCCAGGGGGTTGACATTCAGTACTTC
CDR3aa: CASSLSVQGVDIQYF
abundance: few
v_gene: TRBV5-5
j_gene: TRBJ2-4
d_gene: TRBD1

CDR3nt: TGTGCCAGCAACCCGACAGGGAATCCCGCTGAAGCTTTCTTT
CDR3aa: CASNPTGNPAEAFF
abundance: .
v_gene: TRBV9
j_gene: TRBJ1-1
d_gene: TRBD1

CDR3nt: TGTGCCAGCAGTGCTCCTCTTGGAGCGGGAGGAAGAGAGCAGTACTTC
CDR3aa: CASSAPLGAGGREQYF
abundance: few
v_gene: TRBV28
j_gene: TRBJ2-5
d_gene: TRBD2

CDR3nt: TGCGCCAGCAGCCAAGAAAGGAGTACACTCCTCCACTTT
CDR3aa: CASSQERSTLLHF
abundance: .
v_gene: TRBV4-1
j_gene: TRBJ1-6
d_gene: .

CDR3nt: TGTGCCAGCATGACAGTTCCCTACAATGAGCAGTTCTTC
CDR3aa: CASMTVPYNEQFF
abundance: .
v_gene: TRBV7-2
j_gene: TRBJ2-1
d_gene: .

CDR3nt: TGCAGTTGCCCCCATTCGGGGGGGTCCTACAATGAGCAGTTCTTC
CDR3aa: CSCPHSGGSYNEQFF
abundance: .
v_gene: TRBV20-1
j_gene: TRBJ2-1
d_gene: TRBD2